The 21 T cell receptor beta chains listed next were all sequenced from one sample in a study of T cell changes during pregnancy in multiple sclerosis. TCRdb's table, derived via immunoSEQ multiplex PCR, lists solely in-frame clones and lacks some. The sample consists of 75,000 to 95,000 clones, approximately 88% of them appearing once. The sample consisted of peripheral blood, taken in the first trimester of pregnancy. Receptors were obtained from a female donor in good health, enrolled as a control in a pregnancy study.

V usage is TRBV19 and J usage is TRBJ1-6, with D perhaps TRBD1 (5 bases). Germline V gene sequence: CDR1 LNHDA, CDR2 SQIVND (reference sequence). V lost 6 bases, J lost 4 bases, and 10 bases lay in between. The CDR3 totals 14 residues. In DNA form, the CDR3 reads TGTGCCAGTAGCCCCGGGGGGTATAATTCACCCCTCCACTTT. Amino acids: CASSPGGYNSPLHF. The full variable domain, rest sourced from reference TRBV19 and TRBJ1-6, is DGGITQSPKYLFRKEGQNVTLSCEQNLNHDAMYWYRQDPGQGLRLIYYSQIVNDFQKGDIAEGYSVSREKKESFPLTVTSAQKNPTAFYLCASSPGGYNSPLHFGNGTRLTVT.

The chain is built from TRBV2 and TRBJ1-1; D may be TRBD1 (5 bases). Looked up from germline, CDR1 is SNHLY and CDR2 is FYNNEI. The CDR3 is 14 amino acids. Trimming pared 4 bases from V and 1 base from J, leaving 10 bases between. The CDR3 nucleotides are TGTGCCAGCAGTGTTCGGGGGAAGAACACTGAAGCTTTCTTT. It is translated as CASSVRGKNTEAFF.

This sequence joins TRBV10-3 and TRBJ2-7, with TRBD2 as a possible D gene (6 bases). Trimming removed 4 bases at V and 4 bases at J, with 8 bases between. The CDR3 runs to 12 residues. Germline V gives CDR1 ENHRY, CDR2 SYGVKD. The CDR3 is CAISAGTYEQYF. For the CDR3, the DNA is TGTGCCATCAGTGCCGGGACTTACGAGCAGTACTTC.

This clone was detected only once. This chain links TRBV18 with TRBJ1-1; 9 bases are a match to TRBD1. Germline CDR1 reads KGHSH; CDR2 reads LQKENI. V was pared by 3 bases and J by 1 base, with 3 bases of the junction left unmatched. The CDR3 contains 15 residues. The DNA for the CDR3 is TGTGCCAGCTCACCGGGACAGGGCGCGAACACTGAAGCTTTCTTT. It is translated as CASSPGQGANTEAFF.

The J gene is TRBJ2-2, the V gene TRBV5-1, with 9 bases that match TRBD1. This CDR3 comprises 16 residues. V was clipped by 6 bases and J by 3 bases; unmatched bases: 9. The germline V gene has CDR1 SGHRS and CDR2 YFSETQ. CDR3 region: CASTPTGGLDTGELFF. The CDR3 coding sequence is TGCGCCAGCACTCCAACAGGGGGCCTCGACACCGGGGAGCTGTTTTTT.

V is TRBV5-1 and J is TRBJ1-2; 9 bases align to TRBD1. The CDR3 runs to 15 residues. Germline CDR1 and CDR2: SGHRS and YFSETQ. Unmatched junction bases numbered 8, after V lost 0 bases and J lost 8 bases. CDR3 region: CASSLEQGAGRGYTF. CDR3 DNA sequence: TGCGCCAGCAGCTTGGAACAGGGGGCTGGTAGAGGCTACACCTTC.

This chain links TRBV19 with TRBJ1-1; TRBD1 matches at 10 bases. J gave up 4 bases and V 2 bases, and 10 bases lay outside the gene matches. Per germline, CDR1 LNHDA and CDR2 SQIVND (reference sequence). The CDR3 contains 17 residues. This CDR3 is CASSIRGQGWVGTEAFF. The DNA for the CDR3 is TGTGCCAGTAGTATAAGGGGACAGGGGTGGGTCGGCACTGAAGCTTTCTTT.

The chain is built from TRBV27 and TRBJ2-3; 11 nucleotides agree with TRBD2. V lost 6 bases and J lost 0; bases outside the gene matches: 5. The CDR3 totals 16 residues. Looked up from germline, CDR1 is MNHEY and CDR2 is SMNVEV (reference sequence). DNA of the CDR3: TGTGCCAGCAGGCTGGGACTAGCGGATAGCACAGATACGCAGTATTTT. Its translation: CASRLGLADSTDTQYF.

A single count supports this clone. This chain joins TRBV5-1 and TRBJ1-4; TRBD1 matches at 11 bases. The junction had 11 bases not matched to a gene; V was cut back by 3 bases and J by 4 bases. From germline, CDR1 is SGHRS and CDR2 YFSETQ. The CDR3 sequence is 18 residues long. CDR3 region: CASSSSGTGGWSNEKLFF. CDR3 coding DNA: TGCGCCAGCAGCTCCTCCGGGACAGGGGGTTGGAGTAATGAAAAACTGTTTTTT. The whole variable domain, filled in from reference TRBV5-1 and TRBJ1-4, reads KAGVTQTPRYLIKTRGQQVTLSCSPISGHRSVSWYQQTPGQGLQFLFEYFSETQRNKGNFPGRFSGRQFSNSRSEMNVSTLELGDSALYLCASSSSGTGGWSNEKLFFGSGTQLSVL.

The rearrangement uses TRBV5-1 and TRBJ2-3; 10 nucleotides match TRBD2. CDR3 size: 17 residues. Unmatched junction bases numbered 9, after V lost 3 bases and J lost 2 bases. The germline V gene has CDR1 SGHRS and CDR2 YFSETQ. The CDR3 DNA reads TGCGCCAGCAGCTGGGAGCGGGGGGGCCGGGTCACAGATACGCAGTATTTT. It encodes CASSWERGGRVTDTQYF.

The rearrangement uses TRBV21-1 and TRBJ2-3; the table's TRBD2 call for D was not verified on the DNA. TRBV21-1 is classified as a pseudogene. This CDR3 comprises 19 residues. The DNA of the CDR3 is TGTGCCAGCAGCAAAAGTTGTAACAGGAGCGGGAGCCCTACAGATACGCAGTATTTT. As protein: CASSKSCNRSGSPTDTQYF.

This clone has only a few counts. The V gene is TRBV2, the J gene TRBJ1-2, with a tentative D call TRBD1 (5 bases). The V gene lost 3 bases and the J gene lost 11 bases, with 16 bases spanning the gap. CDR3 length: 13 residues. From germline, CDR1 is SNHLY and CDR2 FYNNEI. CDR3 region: CASSDKKAGLYTF. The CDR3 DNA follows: TGTGCCAGCAGTGATAAGAAGGCAGGGTTATACACCTTC.

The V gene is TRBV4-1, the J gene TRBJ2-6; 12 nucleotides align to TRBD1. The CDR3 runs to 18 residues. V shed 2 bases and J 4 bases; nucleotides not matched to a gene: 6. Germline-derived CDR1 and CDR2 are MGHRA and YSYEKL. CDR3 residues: CASSQPGQGAPGANVLTF. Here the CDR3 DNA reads TGCGCCAGCAGCCAACCGGGACAGGGGGCGCCAGGGGCCAACGTCCTGACTTTC.

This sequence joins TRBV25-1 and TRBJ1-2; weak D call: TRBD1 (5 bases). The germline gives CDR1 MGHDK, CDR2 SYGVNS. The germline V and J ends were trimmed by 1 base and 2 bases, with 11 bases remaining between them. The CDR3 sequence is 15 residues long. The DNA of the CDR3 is TGTGCCAGCAGTGAATGGAGCAGGGTAAACTATGGCTACACCTTC. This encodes CASSEWSRVNYGYTF.

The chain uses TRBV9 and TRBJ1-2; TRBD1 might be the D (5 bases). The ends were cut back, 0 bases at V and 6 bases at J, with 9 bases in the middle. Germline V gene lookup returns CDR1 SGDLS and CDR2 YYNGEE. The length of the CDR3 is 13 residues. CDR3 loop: CASSVDGTDGYTF. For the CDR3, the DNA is TGTGCCAGCAGCGTAGATGGGACTGATGGCTACACCTTC.

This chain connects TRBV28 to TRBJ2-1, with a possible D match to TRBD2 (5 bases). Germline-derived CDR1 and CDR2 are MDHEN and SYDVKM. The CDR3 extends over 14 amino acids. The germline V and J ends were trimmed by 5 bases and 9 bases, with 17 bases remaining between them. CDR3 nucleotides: TGTGCCAGCAGTCTCTCGGCCCTAGCAGGTGAGCAGTTCTTC. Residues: CASSLSALAGEQFF. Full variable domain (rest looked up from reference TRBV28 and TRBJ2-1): DVKVTQSSRYLVKRTGEKVFLECVQDMDHENMFWYRQDPGLGLRLIYFSYDVKMKEKGDIPEGYSVSREKKERFSLILESASTNQTSMYLCASSLSALAGEQFFGPGTRLTVL.

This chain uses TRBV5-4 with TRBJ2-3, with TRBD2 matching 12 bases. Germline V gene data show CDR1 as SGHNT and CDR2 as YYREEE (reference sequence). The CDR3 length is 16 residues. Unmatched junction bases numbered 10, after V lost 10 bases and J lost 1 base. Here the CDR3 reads CALRTSGMEGTDTQYF. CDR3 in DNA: TGTGCCTTAAGGACTAGCGGGATGGAGGGCACAGATACGCAGTATTTT.

DNA for the CDR3: TGTGCCAGCACCTGGACTAGCACAGATACGCAGTATTTT. It encodes CASTWTSTDTQYF. The rearrangement links TRBV11-2 to TRBJ2-3; perhaps TRBD2 as D (5 bases). Trimming left V 7 bases short and J 0 bases short, with 8 bases between. The germline gives CDR1 SGHAT, CDR2 FQNNGV. The CDR3 covers 13 residues.

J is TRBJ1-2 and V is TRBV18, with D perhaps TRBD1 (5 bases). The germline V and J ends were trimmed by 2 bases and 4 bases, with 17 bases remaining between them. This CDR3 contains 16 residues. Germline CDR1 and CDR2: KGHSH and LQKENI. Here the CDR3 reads CASSPSGAGLTYGYTF. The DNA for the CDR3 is TGTGCCAGCTCACCATCGGGAGCGGGGCTCACCTATGGCTACACCTTC.

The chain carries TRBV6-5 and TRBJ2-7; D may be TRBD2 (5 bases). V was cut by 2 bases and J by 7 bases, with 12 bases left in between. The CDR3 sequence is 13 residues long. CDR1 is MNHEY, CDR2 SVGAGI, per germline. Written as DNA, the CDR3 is TGTGCCAGCAGTTACGAGGGATTACGGGAGCAGTACTTC. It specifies CASSYEGLREQYF.

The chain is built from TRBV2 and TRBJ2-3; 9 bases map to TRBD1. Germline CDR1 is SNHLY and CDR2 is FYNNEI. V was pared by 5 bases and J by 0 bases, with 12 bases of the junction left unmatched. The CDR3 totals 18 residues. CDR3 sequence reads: CASSPAVRDRESTDTQYF. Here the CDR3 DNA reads TGTGCCAGCAGTCCTGCGGTCCGGGACAGGGAAAGCACAGATACGCAGTATTTT.